This T cell receptor beta chain came from a study of T cell changes during pregnancy in multiple sclerosis. This CDR3 spans 17 amino acids. CDR1 is MNHEY, CDR2 SMNVEV, per germline (reference sequence). With V trimmed by 5 bases and J by 4 bases, 13 bases remained unmatched. Sequencing used immunoSEQ multiplex PCR; TCRdb keeps in-frame clones, though not all of them. Here the sample spans around 50,000 clones, approximately 95% being singletons. The receptor was derived from a female donor with multiple sclerosis, enrolled in a pregnancy study. The source was CD8+ T cells from peripheral blood mononuclear cells, collected in the first trimester of pregnancy. The J gene is TRBJ2-7, the V gene TRBV27, with 11 bases identical to TRBD2. The CDR3 loop reads CASSLYPPTSGSYEQYF. The CDR3 bases are TGTGCCAGCAGTCTATACCCCCCCACTAGCGGGAGTTACGAGCAGTACTTC.